These T cell receptor beta chains were read from a single sample in a study of glioma-infiltrating T cells after dendritic cell vaccination. The table came from immunoSEQ multiplex PCR; TCRdb's copy has only in-frame clones and leaves some out. Of 50,000 to 80,000 clones listed, around four fifths are singletons. This material consisted of blood, taken before dendritic cell vaccination. The receptors originated from a human donor with glioblastoma. Each CDR3 is given with its conserved first and last residue.

12,TRBJ1-2,TRBV28,CASSSDRAGYTF
14,TRBJ1-1,TRBV19,CASSSQGRNTEAFF
16,TRBJ2-3,TRBV6-1,CASSVAPTGSTDTQYF
13,TRBJ2-3,TRBV5-1,CASSWGLTDTQYF
16,TRBJ1-5,TRBV7-9,CASSRGQGVSNQPQHF
14,TRBJ1-4,TRBV10-3,CAISDLGPGEKLFF
11,TRBJ1-1,TRBV19,CASSMGTRAFF
15,TRBJ1-1,TRBV5-1,CASSFSSGRNTEAFF
12,TRBJ1-1,TRBV6-1,CASSRGDTEAFF
14,TRBJ2-2,TRBV6-5,CASSYFQGQGELFF
18,TRBJ1-1,TRBV27,CASSSEAQGLGMRTEAFF
18,TRBJ2-2,TRBV7-6,CASSTPGLAGALTGELFF
15,TRBJ2-2,TRBV7-2,CASSPAGGQTGELFF
13,TRBJ1-5,TRBV25-1,CASSVGAGQPQHF
14,TRBJ1-1,TRBV28,CASSFLEGNTEAFF
13,TRBJ1-3,TRBV7-9,CASSPDRGNTIYF
13,TRBJ1-2,TRBV7-9,CASSPGLGSGYTF
15,TRBJ1-5,TRBV7-9,CASSLGQASNQPQHF
12,TRBJ1-1,TRBV19,CASSIRGTEAFF
14,TRBJ2-7,TRBV2,CASSGTGGDYEQYF
16,TRBJ2-2,TRBV5-6,CASDFGASGNTGELFF
19,TRBJ2-2,TRBV9,CASSASGTGTLANTGELFF